This TCR beta chain was sequenced in a study of T cell repertoires in ileal Crohn's disease. Study-level background: Thiopurines (around eleven) or anti-TNF agents (around 17) were given postoperatively to about half. Study-wide results and caveats: Every patient over 26.8% clonality showed endoscopic recurrence. Clonal expansions were more frequent in active smokers than non-smokers at surgery.

TCRdb's table, derived via immunoSEQ multiplex PCR, lists solely in-frame clones and lacks some. The sample has about 7,000 clones, roughly 70% seen once. The CDR3 runs to 15 residues. Germline V gene sequence: CDR1 LGHNA, CDR2 YSLEER. V lost 4 bases and J lost 7; bases outside the gene matches: 9. Relative to its sample, this clone is medium-sized (0.01 to 0.1%). Its antigen is still unknown. This rearrangement joins TRBV4-3 to TRBJ1-5, with 8 bases matching TRBD1. Material: ileal tissue. The TCR originated in an adult with Crohn's disease. CDR3 coding DNA: TGCGCCAGCAGCCCGGGAACACAGGGGGGACAGCCCCAGCATTTT. Translating gives CASSPGTQGGQPQHF.